This TCR beta chain was sequenced during a study of cytotoxic CD8 clonotypes in ibrutinib-treated CLL. About the research overall: Response sampling occurred after a median about 12 months of treatment (range 6 to 36).

Extraction of approximately 2 micrograms of genomic DNA from cryopreserved PBMCs supplied material for TCR beta libraries. Looked up from germline, CDR1 is SGHAT and CDR2 is FQNNGV. This CDR3 comprises 16 residues. Deletions cut 5 bases from V and 4 bases from J, with 21 bases between. The protocol was immunoSEQ multiplex PCR, while the TCRdb copy is restricted to in-frame clones and leaves out a portion. The sample consists of about 300,000 clones, less than 85% of them appearing once. This chain connects TRBV11-2 to TRBJ2-7, with D possibly TRBD1 on 6 matching bases. The clonotype was recovered from a human donor with chronic lymphocytic leukemia. This material consisted of PBMCs, taken at disease progression, from a patient treated with ibrutinib. The CDR3 bases are TGTGCCAGCAGCACCGGAGGACAGTTTCTCTTATACGAGCAGTACTTC. Its protein product is CASSTGGQFLLYEQYF.